This T cell receptor (beta chain) was sequenced during a study of blood T cell repertoires in COVID-19. Overall study context: Material from acute and convalescent COVID-19 was sourced from the United States, Italy and Spain. T cells, B-cell-depleted T cells, or PBMCs provided the cDNA or gDNA that served as material.

The CDR3 covers 16 residues. CDR1 is SGHKS, CDR2 YYEKEE, per germline (reference sequence). V dropped 0 bases and J dropped 9; count of bases not matched to a gene: 12. Per the original data handling: Amplification from reference gene primers served as the basis for estimated nucleated cell counts. Produced via immunoSEQ multiplex PCR; TCRdb's table is partial and in-frame only. V and J calls and clone size follow that table, whereas D and trimming were derived from the DNA. In the table there are 250,000 to 350,000 clones, approximately 90% of which are singletons. This TCR came from a woman between 45 and 65 years old who had recovered from COVID-19. V gene TRBV5-5 combines with J gene TRBJ2-1; TRBD2 aligns across 7 bases. Sequences were obtained from peripheral blood. CDR3 loop: CASSLDTARGGSEQFF. DNA of the CDR3: TGTGCCAGCAGCTTGGACACCGCGCGGGGAGGGAGTGAGCAGTTCTTC. Drawing the rest from reference TRBV5-5 and TRBJ2-1, the complete variable domain is DAGVTQSPTHLIKTRGQQVTLRCSPISGHKSVSWYQQVLGQGPQFIFQYYEKEERGRGNFPDRFSARQFPNYSSELNVNALLLGDSALYLCASSLDTARGGSEQFFGPGTRLTVL.